A single sample is the source of the 8 T cell receptor beta chains below, sequenced in a study of CD4 T cells in relation to SARS-CoV-2 and coronaviruses. Their recognized antigens are unknown. CD4+ T cells from unexposed donors were obtained before the COVID-19 pandemic (2011-2018). Isolation of CD4+ T cells took place after roughly nine days in culture. Method: immunoSEQ multiplex PCR; TCRdb's copy keeps in-frame clones and lacks some. The sample has more than 25,000 clones; about three quarters are singletons. What was sequenced was CD4+ T cells from PBMCs, cultured in vitro. Source of these receptors: a human donor in good health.

The chain has TRBV11-2 and TRBJ1-5; 9 bases map to TRBD1. CDR1 SGHAT and CDR2 FQNNGV come from the germline V gene. V gave up 4 bases and J gave up 6 bases; unmatched junction bases: 7. This CDR3 is 15 amino acids long. The CDR3 is CASSSGTGRGQPQHF. The CDR3 nucleotides are TGTGCCAGCAGCTCCGGGACAGGGCGCGGTCAGCCCCAGCATTTT.

This chain joins TRBV11-2 and TRBJ1-5; D not certain. This CDR3 contains 15 residues. Per germline, CDR1 SGHAT and CDR2 FQNNGV. V dropped 0 bases and J dropped 7 bases, with 13 bases sitting between them. Written as DNA, the CDR3 is TGTGCCAGCAGCTTAGATCGACTCAGCGGGCAGCCCCAGCATTTT. Its protein is CASSLDRLSGQPQHF.

This clone occurred once. V gene TRBV10-3 combines with J gene TRBJ1-6; TRBD1 matches 9 bases. The CDR3 covers 17 residues. Germline loops: CDR1 ENHRY, CDR2 SYGVKD. With 2 bases clipped from V and 6 bases from J, the junction kept 8 bases outside the gene matches. The CDR3 protein is CAISEREPGQGNSPLHF. CDR3 nucleotides: TGTGCCATCAGTGAGCGGGAACCGGGACAGGGTAATTCACCCCTCCACTTT.

V usage is TRBV7-9 and J usage is TRBJ1-2; D gene ambiguous. The ends were cut back, 8 bases at V and 2 bases at J, with 12 bases in the middle. This CDR3 has 13 amino acids. From germline, CDR1 is SEHNR and CDR2 FQNEAQ (reference sequence). Written as DNA, the CDR3 is TGTGCCAGCGCCCCGGGTGACAACTATGGCTACACCTTC. Protein sequence: CASAPGDNYGYTF.

The chain combines TRBV5-6 with TRBJ2-6; D is unclear. V lost 1 base and J lost 4, with 6 bases in between. There are 14 residues in the CDR3. The V gene's germline CDR1 is SGHDT and CDR2 YYEEEE. This CDR3 reads CASSLISGANVLTF. The CDR3 DNA is TGTGCCAGCAGCTTGATTTCGGGGGCCAACGTCCTGACTTTC.

The V gene is TRBV7-9, the J gene TRBJ1-4; 7 positions agree with TRBD1. The ends lost 5 bases at V and 0 bases at J; junction bases unmatched: 6. This CDR3 comprises 16 residues. Germline V CDR1 and CDR2: SEHNR, FQNEAQ (reference sequence). The CDR3 is CASSTGQMATNEKLFF. The CDR3 nucleotides read TGTGCCAGCAGCACGGGACAGATGGCAACTAATGAAAAACTGTTTTTT.

The chain recombines TRBV15 with TRBJ2-5; D possibly corresponds to TRBD2 (6 bases). CDR1 LNHNV and CDR2 YYDKDF come from the germline V gene (reference sequence). This CDR3 comprises 14 residues. With 0 bases removed from V and 2 bases from J, the gap between germline ends came to 7 bases. As DNA, the CDR3 is TGTGCCACCAGCAGAGATCTAGCGCAAGAGACCCAGTACTTC. Amino acid sequence: CATSRDLAQETQYF.

The rearrangement uses TRBV4-3 and TRBJ2-7; D gene uncertain. Germline CDR1 LGHNA, CDR2 YSLEER. Trimming took off 0 bases at V and 2 bases at J, with 20 bases between the two ends. CDR3 length equals 18 residues. The DNA of the CDR3 is TGCGCCAGCAGCCAAGACTATGAAGGCCAGTCCCCCCCCTACGAGCAGTACTTC. Its translation: CASSQDYEGQSPPYEQYF.